Sequencing of this T cell receptor beta chain was carried out in a study of cytomegalovirus exposure and HLA in healthy donors. Study-level points and caveats: Researchers counted roughly 150 TCR beta chains as cytomegalovirus-associated. Because they were indistinguishable, some V segments, including TRBV6-2 and TRBV6-3, were excluded.

As for this clone: Antigen unknown.

The CDR3 sequence is 13 residues long. Trimming took off 3 bases at V and 9 bases at J, with 14 bases between the two ends. Germline values: CDR1 SNHLY, CDR2 FYNNEI. PCR primers comprised 60 Vbeta and 13 Jbeta primers. Assay used: immunoSEQ multiplex PCR; TCRdb lists only in-frame clones, some missing. Of roughly 240,000 clones in the sample, roughly 78% were seen once. Sequencing used PBMCs. The TCR originated in a boy aged 5-17 years in good health and CMV-seronegative. This rearrangement joins TRBV2 to TRBJ1-2, with D possibly matching TRBD1 (5 bases). CDR3 in amino acids: CASSDTGGSSYTF. DNA of the CDR3: TGTGCCAGCAGTGACACCGGGGGTAGTAGCTACACCTTC.